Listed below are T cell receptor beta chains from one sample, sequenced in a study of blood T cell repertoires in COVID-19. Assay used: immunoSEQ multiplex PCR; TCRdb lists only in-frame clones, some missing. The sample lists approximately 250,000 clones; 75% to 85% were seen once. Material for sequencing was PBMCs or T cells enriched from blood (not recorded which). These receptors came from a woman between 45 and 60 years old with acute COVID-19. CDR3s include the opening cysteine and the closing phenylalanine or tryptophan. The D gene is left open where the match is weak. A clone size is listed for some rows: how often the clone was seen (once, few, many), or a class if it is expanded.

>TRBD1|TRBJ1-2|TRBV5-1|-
CASSDRTGGYGYTF
TGCGCCAGCAGCGATCGGACAGGGGGCTATGGCTACACCTTC
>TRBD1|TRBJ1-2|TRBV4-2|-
CASSQDQSGGNYGYTF
TGTGCCAGCAGCCAAGATCAATCAGGGGGTAACTATGGCTACACCTTC
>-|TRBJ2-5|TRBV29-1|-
CSVGSDGSLRETQYF
TGCAGCGTTGGAAGTGATGGCAGTTTGAGGGAGACCCAGTACTTC
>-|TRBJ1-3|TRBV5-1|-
CASTVMGASGNTIYF
TGCGCCAGCACGGTCATGGGAGCATCTGGAAACACCATATATTTT
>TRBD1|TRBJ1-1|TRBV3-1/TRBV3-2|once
CASSQVVTGGKTEAFF
TGTGCCAGCAGCCAAGTTGTGACAGGGGGAAAGACTGAAGCTTTCTTT
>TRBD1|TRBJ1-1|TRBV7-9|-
CASSTRTGRNTEAFF
TGTGCCAGCAGCACCCGGACAGGGAGGAACACTGAAGCTTTCTTT
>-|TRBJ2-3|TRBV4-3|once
CASSQGPQRADTQYF
TGCGCCAGCAGCCAAGGGCCGCAGCGGGCAGATACGCAGTATTTT
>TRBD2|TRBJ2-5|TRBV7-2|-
CASGRTSGAGETQYF
TGTGCCAGCGGCAGGACTAGCGGGGCGGGAGAGACCCAGTACTTC
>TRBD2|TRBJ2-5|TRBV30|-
CAWSQGGETQYF
TGTGCCTGGTCTCAGGGAGGGGAGACCCAGTACTTC
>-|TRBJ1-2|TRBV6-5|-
CASSYVAGNGYTF
TGTGCCAGCAGTTACGTGGCAGGGAATGGCTACACCTTC
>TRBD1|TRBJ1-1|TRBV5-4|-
CASSIGGLNTEAFF
TGTGCCAGCAGTATAGGGGGCTTGAACACTGAAGCTTTCTTT
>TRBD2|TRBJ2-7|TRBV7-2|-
CASSLFLGLAGGNEQYF
TGTGCCAGCAGCTTATTTCTGGGGCTAGCGGGGGGAAACGAGCAGTACTTC
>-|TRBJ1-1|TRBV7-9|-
CASSLLSGSGNTEAFF
TGTGCCAGCAGCTTATTAAGTGGGAGTGGGAACACTGAAGCTTTCTTT
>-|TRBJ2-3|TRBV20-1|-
CSASGAGNSGTDTQYF
TGCAGTGCTAGTGGGGCCGGGAATTCGGGCACAGATACGCAGTATTTT
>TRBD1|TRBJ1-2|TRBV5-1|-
CASSPGTGLSYGYTF
TGCGCCAGCAGCCCGGGGACAGGATTATCCTATGGCTACACCTTC
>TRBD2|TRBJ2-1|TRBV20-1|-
CSASRLAGRSYNEQFF
TGCAGTGCTAGTCGACTAGCGGGGCGCTCCTACAATGAGCAGTTCTTC
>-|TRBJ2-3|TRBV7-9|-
CASSVDMSTDTQYF
TGTGCCAGCAGTGTGGACATGAGCACAGATACGCAGTATTTT
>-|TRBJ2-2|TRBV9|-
CASSAPGLGDTGELFF
TGTGCCAGCAGCGCCCCAGGTTTAGGCGACACCGGGGAGCTGTTTTTT
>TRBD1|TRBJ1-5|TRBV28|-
CASRGQGARGNQPQHF
TGTGCCAGCAGGGGACAGGGGGCGCGGGGCAATCAGCCCCAGCATTTT
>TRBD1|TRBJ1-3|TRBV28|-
CASSHTGVGGNTIYF
TGTGCCAGCAGTCATACAGGGGTAGGTGGAAACACCATATATTTT
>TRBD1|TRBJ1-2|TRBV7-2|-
CASSSLNPGQGFYGYTF
TGTGCCAGCAGCTCACTAAACCCGGGACAGGGGTTCTATGGCTACACCTTC
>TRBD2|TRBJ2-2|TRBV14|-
CASSPVLAGSTGELFF
TGTGCCAGCAGCCCGGTATTAGCGGGGAGCACCGGGGAGCTGTTTTTT
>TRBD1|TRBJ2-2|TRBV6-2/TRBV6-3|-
CASSRQGWSTGELFF
TGTGCCAGCAGTCGACAGGGTTGGAGTACCGGGGAGCTGTTTTTT
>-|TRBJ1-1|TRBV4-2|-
CASSQVQGDTEAFF
TGTGCCAGCAGCCAAGTTCAGGGCGACACTGAAGCTTTCTTT
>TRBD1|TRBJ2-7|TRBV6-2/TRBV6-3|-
CASSRGSYEQYF
TGTGCCAGCAGCAGGGGGAGCTACGAGCAGTACTTC
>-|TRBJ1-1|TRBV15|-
CATSREPGQATEAFF
TGTGCCACCAGCAGAGAGCCGGGACAAGCCACTGAAGCTTTCTTT
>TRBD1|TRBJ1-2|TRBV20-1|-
CSARGGQYDTF
TGCAGTGCTAGAGGGGGACAGTATGACACCTTC
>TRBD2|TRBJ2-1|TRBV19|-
CASSAAITSGIYNEQFF
TGTGCCAGTAGTGCCGCTATAACTAGCGGTATCTACAATGAGCAGTTCTTC
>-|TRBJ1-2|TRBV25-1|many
CASRLGSYGYTF
TGTGCCAGCAGGCTGGGGAGCTATGGCTACACCTTC
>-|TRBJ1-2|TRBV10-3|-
CAISSSEGQGPGYTF
TGTGCCATCAGCTCCTCAGAGGGCCAGGGGCCTGGCTACACCTTC
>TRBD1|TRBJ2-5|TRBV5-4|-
CASSAQGAGGETQYF
TGTGCCAGCAGCGCACAGGGGGCAGGCGGTGAGACCCAGTACTTC
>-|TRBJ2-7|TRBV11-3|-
CASSLARRSSREQYF
TGTGCCAGCAGCTTAGCCCGGAGGAGTAGCAGGGAGCAGTACTTC
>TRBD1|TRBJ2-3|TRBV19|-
CASSPDREDTQYF
TGTGCCAGTAGTCCGGACAGGGAAGATACGCAGTATTTT
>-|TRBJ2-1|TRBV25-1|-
CASRFVERWFF
TGTGCCAGCAGATTCGTGGAGAGATGGTTCTTC
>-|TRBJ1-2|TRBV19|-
CASSIGQGVNYGYTF
TGTGCCAGTAGTATAGGTCAGGGCGTGAACTATGGCTACACCTTC
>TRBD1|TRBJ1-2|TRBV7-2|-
CASSPGTDLYGYTF
TGTGCCAGCAGCCCGGGGACAGATCTCTATGGCTACACCTTC
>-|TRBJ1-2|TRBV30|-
CAWRPLRDGYTF
TGTGCCTGGAGGCCCCTTCGGGATGGCTACACCTTC
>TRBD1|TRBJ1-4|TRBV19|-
CASSPGQGLQKLFF
TGTGCCAGTAGTCCGGGACAGGGGCTCCAAAAACTGTTTTTT
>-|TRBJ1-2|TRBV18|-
CASSPGFSGYTF
TGTGCCAGCTCACCCGGGTTCTCTGGCTACACCTTC
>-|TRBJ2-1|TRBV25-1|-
CASSDTGQNNEQFF
TGTGCCAGCAGTGATACAGGACAGAACAATGAGCAGTTCTTC
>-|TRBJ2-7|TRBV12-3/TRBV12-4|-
CASSPSSRGEQYF
TGTGCCAGCAGTCCCTCGTCCAGGGGCGAGCAGTACTTC
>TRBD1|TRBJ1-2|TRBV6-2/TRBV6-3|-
CASSYVGQGGDGYTF
TGTGCCAGCAGTTACGTGGGACAGGGAGGCGATGGCTACACCTTC